This T cell receptor (beta chain) appears in the sequencing data of a study of OX40 agonist ivuxolimab in advanced cancers. At the level of the study: It was permissible to have had prior anti-PD-1, anti-PD-L1 or anti-CTLA-4 therapy, and about 40% had some.

Using immunoSEQ multiplex PCR, the repertoire was profiled, and TCRdb retains in-frame clones only, with some absent. The data contain fewer than 90,000 clones, 89% of them singletons. Trimming shortened V by 7 bases and J by 2 bases, and 12 bases separated the two germline ends. Germline V gene data show CDR1 as LNHDA and CDR2 as SQIVND (reference sequence). This CDR3 spans 14 amino acids. Patients were ruled out by autoimmune disease history or systemic immunosuppression. The sample here was CD4+ or CD8+ T cells sorted from blood, taken in a trial of the OX40 agonist ivuxolimab. This TCR was sampled from an adult with an advanced solid tumor such as melanoma, head and neck, liver or kidney cancer. This chain uses TRBV19 with TRBJ1-5, with TRBD1 as a possible D gene (5 bases). The chain's CDR3 is CASIQGWGNQPQHF. The CDR3 DNA reads TGTGCCAGTATCCAGGGTTGGGGCAATCAGCCCCAGCATTTT.